What follows are 29 T cell receptor beta chains derived from one specimen sequenced in a study of shared clonotypes between healthy human individuals. Naive CD8 cells lacked CD45RO and underwent positive selection for CCR7, leaving out terminally differentiated effector memory CD45RA+ cells. Sequenced by immunoSEQ multiplex PCR; TCRdb stores in-frame clones only, minus some. The table includes roughly 850,000 clones, 90% to 98% detected once. The sample consisted of naive CD8+ T cells sorted from blood. The receptors were gathered from a man in his thirties or forties in good health.

J is TRBJ2-7 and V is TRBV21-1; TRBD1, as called in the table, went unchecked against the DNA. TRBV21-1 is noted as a pseudogene. The CDR3 is 15 amino acids. CDR3 sequence: CASSKETGESYEQYF. In nucleotides, the CDR3 is TGTGCCAGCAGCAAAGAAACAGGGGAATCCTACGAGCAGTACTTC.

About this clone itself: Other DNA variants within this sample encode the same CDR3. The chain carries TRBV7-6 and TRBJ2-7, with D possibly being TRBD1 (5 bases). Germline V gene sequence: CDR1 SGHVS, CDR2 FNYEAQ. Trimming pared 5 bases from V and 1 base from J, leaving 9 bases between. The CDR3 covers 13 residues. The CDR3 coding sequence is TGTGCCAGCAGCCCAGGGCCTTCCTACGAGCAGTACTTC. Its translation: CASSPGPSYEQYF.

The chain has TRBV6-5 and TRBJ2-7, with a tentative D call TRBD1 (6 bases). This CDR3 has 15 amino acids. CDR1 and CDR2 (germline): MNHEY, SVGAGI. The V gene lost 5 bases and the J gene lost 0 bases, with 14 bases spanning the gap. CDR3 in DNA: TGTGCCAGCAGTCCCCGACAGGTAGACTCCTACGAGCAGTACTTC. It is translated as CASSPRQVDSYEQYF.

The V and J genes are TRBV6-1 and TRBJ2-7; tentatively, D is TRBD1 (5 bases). The length of the CDR3 is 14 residues. CDR1 is MNHNS and CDR2 is SASEGT in the germline V gene. V lost 3 bases to trimming and J lost 0 bases, with 9 bases between them. CDR3 in amino acids: CASSDKGYSYEQYF. CDR3 nucleotide sequence: TGTGCCAGCAGTGACAAGGGGTACTCCTACGAGCAGTACTTC.

The chain couples TRBV4-2 to TRBJ2-1, with TRBD2 matching over 7 bases. Germline CDR1 reads LGHNA; CDR2 reads YNFKEQ. The junction had 5 bases not matched to a gene; V was cut back by 0 bases and J by 0 bases. This CDR3 has 17 amino acids. The CDR3 DNA follows: TGTGCCAGCAGCCAAGAGGCGGGAGCAACCTCCTACAATGAGCAGTTCTTC. It translates to CASSQEAGATSYNEQFF.

V and J are TRBV28 and TRBJ2-3, with 9 bases aligning to TRBD2. Germline lookup yields CDR1 MDHEN and CDR2 SYDVKM. V shed 6 bases and J 2 bases; nucleotides not matched to a gene: 9. This CDR3 has 16 amino acids. This CDR3 reads CASSPTLAGLTDTQYF. CDR3 DNA sequence: TGTGCCAGCAGCCCAACCCTAGCGGGACTCACAGATACGCAGTATTTT.

The gene calls are TRBV28 and TRBJ2-1; a weak D match, TRBD1 (6 bases). This CDR3 contains 15 residues. The V end lost 6 bases, the J end lost 0 bases, and 12 bases lay between the germline ends. The germline V gene has CDR1 MDHEN and CDR2 SYDVKM. The CDR3 bases are TGTGCCAGCAGATACAACAGGGCCTCCTACAATGAGCAGTTCTTC. It encodes CASRYNRASYNEQFF.

The chain recombines TRBV9 with TRBJ2-6, with TRBD1 matching 7 bases. The CDR3 is 17 residues long. Looked up from germline, CDR1 is SGDLS and CDR2 is YYNGEE. The ends lost 4 bases at V and 1 base at J; junction bases unmatched: 8. CDR3 nucleotides: TGTGCCAGCAGCCCCGGGACAGTCTCTTCTGGGGCCAACGTCCTGACTTTC. Translating it yields CASSPGTVSSGANVLTF.

This chain uses TRBV19 with TRBJ2-7; 8 bases are shared with TRBD1. Trimming took 5 bases from V and 2 from J; bases not matched to a gene: 5. The CDR3 is made up of 14 amino acids. Germline CDR1 LNHDA, CDR2 SQIVND (reference sequence). CDR3 nucleotide sequence: TGTGCCAGTAGTCTACGGACAGGGACCTACGAGCAGTACTTC. It codes for CASSLRTGTYEQYF.

The genes are TRBV15 and TRBJ2-7; D tentatively reads TRBD1 or TRBD2 (5 bases each). The CDR3 has 14 residues. The germline CDR1 and CDR2 sequences are LNHNV and YYDKDF (reference sequence). With 4 bases removed from V and 2 bases from J, the gap between germline ends came to 12 bases. The CDR3 spells CATSNRDRAYEQYF. The CDR3 DNA follows: TGTGCCACCAGCAACCGGGACCGTGCCTACGAGCAGTACTTC.

This sequence joins TRBV15 and TRBJ2-1; D not resolved. Germline lookup yields CDR1 LNHNV and CDR2 YYDKDF (reference sequence). The CDR3 has 14 amino acids. Trimming cost V 3 bases and J 9 bases, with 15 bases left between them. The CDR3 reads CATSSVPLVSEQFF. DNA of the CDR3: TGTGCCACCAGCAGCGTGCCTCTAGTGAGTGAGCAGTTCTTC.

The chain recombines TRBV18 with TRBJ1-3; no definite D call. V was clipped by 3 bases and J by 0 bases, with 15 bases between them. This CDR3 has 17 residues. Germline V gene lookup returns CDR1 KGHSH and CDR2 LQKENI. The CDR3 loop reads CASSPSTALLSGNTIYF. The CDR3 nucleotides read TGTGCCAGCTCACCCTCAACAGCTCTACTCTCTGGAAACACCATATATTTT.

V and J are TRBV5-1 and TRBJ2-3; D not resolved. The CDR3 runs to 16 residues. The germline V and J ends were trimmed by 1 base and 1 base, with 13 bases remaining between them. The germline CDR1 and CDR2 sequences are SGHRS and YFSETQ. The CDR3 coding sequence is TGCGCCAGCAGCTTGACTGGCGGAATGGGCACAGATACGCAGTATTTT. As protein: CASSLTGGMGTDTQYF.

This clone was detected once. The rearrangement uses TRBV27 and TRBJ1-3, with D unresolved. V lost 4 bases and J 4 bases, leaving 8 bases between the germline ends. Germline V gene lookup returns CDR1 MNHEY and CDR2 SMNVEV (reference sequence). This CDR3 has 13 residues. In nucleotides, the CDR3 is TGTGCCAGCAGTTCCGCTGTGGGAAACACCATATATTTT. It encodes CASSSAVGNTIYF.

The V call is TRBV11-2, the J call TRBJ2-1, with 11 bases lining up with TRBD2. V lost 5 bases to trimming and J lost 4 bases; unmatched junction nucleotides: 1. Germline CDR1 and CDR2: SGHAT and FQNNGV. This CDR3 comprises 14 residues. CDR3 in amino acids: CASSPSGGYNEQFF. DNA for the CDR3: TGTGCCAGCAGCCCTAGCGGGGGGTACAATGAGCAGTTCTTC.

V and J are TRBV5-1 and TRBJ2-6; D remains ambiguous. The CDR3 runs 17 residues. Germline V gives CDR1 SGHRS, CDR2 YFSETQ. Trimming took 6 bases from V and 0 from J, leaving 16 bases between them. CDR3 in amino acids: CASKIGLSHSGANVLTF. As DNA, the CDR3 is TGCGCCAGCAAGATAGGCTTAAGCCACTCTGGGGCCAACGTCCTGACTTTC.

This chain joins TRBV7-9 and TRBJ1-5, with D perhaps matching TRBD1 (5 bases). CDR1 is SEHNR and CDR2 is FQNEAQ in the germline V gene (reference sequence). This CDR3 comprises 15 residues. The V end lost 6 bases, the J end lost 1 base, and 13 bases lay between the germline ends. The CDR3 bases are TGTGCCAGCAGTCCCCCGGGGGGAAGCAATCAGCCCCAGCATTTT. Its translation is CASSPPGGSNQPQHF. The full variable domain, rest sourced from reference TRBV7-9 and TRBJ1-5, is DTGVSQNPRHKITKRGQNVTFRCDPISEHNRLYWYRQTLGQGPEFLTYFQNEAQLEKSRLLSDRFSAERPKGSFSTLEIQRTEQGDSAMYLCASSPPGGSNQPQHFGDGTRLSIL.

This chain links TRBV28 with TRBJ2-2; TRBD2 aligns across 13 bases. The CDR3 runs to 18 residues. V lost 6 bases to trimming and J lost 1 base; unmatched junction nucleotides: 8. Germline V gene sequence: CDR1 MDHEN, CDR2 SYDVKM. CDR3: CASSPRGLAGLNTGELFF. In DNA form, the CDR3 reads TGTGCCAGCAGCCCTCGGGGACTAGCGGGACTGAACACCGGGGAGCTGTTTTTT.

The chain carries TRBV29-1 and TRBJ2-7; the D gene is possibly TRBD2 (6 bases). Germline assignment: CDR1 SQVTM and CDR2 ANQGSEA. The V end was cut by 4 bases, the J end by 3 bases, with 16 bases between. The CDR3 is made up of 14 amino acids. CDR3 sequence: CSVGIAGRGYEQYF. In nucleotides, the CDR3 is TGCAGCGTTGGGATTGCGGGAAGGGGCTACGAGCAGTACTTC.

This sequence joins TRBV5-1 and TRBJ2-7; 8 bases agree with TRBD1. Per the germline V gene, CDR1 is SGHRS and CDR2 is YFSETQ. The CDR3 sequence is 14 residues long. J gave up 2 bases and V 5 bases, and 6 bases lay outside the gene matches. The CDR3: CASSYGGQAYEQYF. The DNA of the CDR3 is TGCGCCAGCAGTTACGGGGGACAGGCCTACGAGCAGTACTTC.

V usage is TRBV27 and J usage is TRBJ2-1; the D is unclear. The ends were cut back, 10 bases at V and 0 bases at J, with 16 bases in the middle. Looked up from germline, CDR1 is MNHEY and CDR2 is SMNVEV (reference sequence). The CDR3 runs to 15 residues. The CDR3 DNA reads TGTGCCACCTCAAAGAGACTTAGCTCCTACAATGAGCAGTTCTTC. This codes for CATSKRLSSYNEQFF.

This clone was observed once. The chain uses TRBV5-5 and TRBJ1-4, with a possible D match to TRBD1 (6 bases). This CDR3 region has 15 residues. CDR1 and CDR2 (germline): SGHKS, YYEKEE (reference sequence). Deletions cut 4 bases from V and 6 bases from J, with 16 bases between. CDR3 loop: CASSLISGADEKLFF. In DNA, the CDR3 is TGTGCCAGCAGCCTAATTTCAGGGGCGGATGAAAAACTGTTTTTT. The whole variable domain, remainder taken from reference TRBV5-5 and TRBJ1-4, is DAGVTQSPTHLIKTRGQQVTLRCSPISGHKSVSWYQQVLGQGPQFIFQYYEKEERGRGNFPDRFSARQFPNYSSELNVNALLLGDSALYLCASSLISGADEKLFFGSGTQLSVL.

The chain couples TRBV18 to TRBJ2-1; weak D call: TRBD1 (5 bases). The CDR3 loop spans 16 amino acids. Germline V lookup: CDR1 KGHSH, CDR2 LQKENI. V lost 2 bases and J lost 0, with 11 bases in between. The CDR3 DNA is TGTGCCAGCTCACCAGGGGCCTACGGCTCCTACAATGAGCAGTTCTTC. It translates to CASSPGAYGSYNEQFF.

This chain connects TRBV6-5 to TRBJ2-1; TRBD2 aligns across 8 bases. Germline CDR1 and CDR2: MNHEY and SVGAGI. This CDR3 region has 12 residues. The junction had 5 bases not matched to a gene; V was cut back by 6 bases and J by 10 bases. The CDR3, as DNA: TGTGCCAGCAGCCCTAGCGGGCGAGAGCAGTTCTTC. Protein product: CASSPSGREQFF.

The J gene is TRBJ2-7, the V gene TRBV27, with TRBD2 matching 9 bases. Trimming at V came to 8 bases and at J to 6 bases, leaving 11 bases not matched to a gene. Germline-derived CDR1 and CDR2 are MNHEY and SMNVEV (reference sequence). CDR3 length equals 14 residues. CDR3 loop: CASGPFSGSGEQYF. The CDR3 DNA is TGTGCCAGCGGGCCCTTTAGCGGGAGTGGCGAGCAGTACTTC.

This rearrangement joins TRBV2 to TRBJ1-1; TRBD1 aligns across 7 bases. V shed 4 bases, J shed 1 base, and the junction held 6 bases outside the gene matches. CDR3 length equals 15 residues. Germline CDR1 is SNHLY and CDR2 is FYNNEI. CDR3 sequence (DNA): TGTGCCAGCAGTGTCCTGACAGGGTCGAACACTGAAGCTTTCTTT. Amino acid sequence: CASSVLTGSNTEAFF.

Points on this clone: A junction end diverges from the germline sequence, so it may reflect a read error. The J gene is TRBJ2-1, the V gene TRBV10-2; D might be TRBD1 (6 bases). This CDR3 comprises 11 residues. Germline V gene lookup returns CDR1 WSHSY and CDR2 SAAADI. CDR3 DNA sequence: TGCGCCAGCTCAGCCCGGGCAGGGACACTCTTC. It encodes CASSARAGTLF.

The chain combines TRBV7-6 with TRBJ2-7; tentative D call: TRBD2 (5 bases). The CDR3 runs to 14 residues. CDR1 and CDR2 (germline): SGHVS, FNYEAQ. Trimming removed 4 bases from V and 0 bases from J, with 10 bases in between. The chain's CDR3 is CASSWERDSYEQYF. The CDR3 nucleotides are TGTGCCAGCAGCTGGGAACGGGACTCCTACGAGCAGTACTTC.

This rearrangement joins TRBV7-8 to TRBJ2-7; 9 bases agree with TRBD2. CDR3 length equals 15 residues. The germline CDR1 and CDR2 sequences are SGHVS and FQNEAQ. Trimming took 5 bases from V and 3 from J; bases not matched to a gene: 8. CDR3 residues: CASSNSGRPHYEQYF. The CDR3 DNA reads TGTGCCAGCAGCAACAGCGGGAGGCCCCACTACGAGCAGTACTTC.